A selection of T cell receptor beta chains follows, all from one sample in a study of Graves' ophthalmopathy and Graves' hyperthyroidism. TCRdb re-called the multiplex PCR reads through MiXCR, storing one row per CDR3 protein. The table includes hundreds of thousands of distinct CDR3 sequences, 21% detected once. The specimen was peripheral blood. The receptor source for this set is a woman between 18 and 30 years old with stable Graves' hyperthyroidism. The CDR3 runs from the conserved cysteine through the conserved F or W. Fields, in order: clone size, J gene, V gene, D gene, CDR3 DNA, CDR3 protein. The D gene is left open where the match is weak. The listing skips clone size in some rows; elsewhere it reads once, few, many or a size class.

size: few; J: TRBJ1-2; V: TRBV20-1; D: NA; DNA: TGCAGTGCTAGAGATTGGTTTGGCAGCTATGGCTACACCTTC; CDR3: CSARDWFGSYGYTF
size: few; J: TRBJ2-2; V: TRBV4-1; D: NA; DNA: TGCGCCAGCAGCCAAGAAGGGAACCCGGGGGGGGAGCTGTTTTTT; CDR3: CASSQEGNPGGELFF
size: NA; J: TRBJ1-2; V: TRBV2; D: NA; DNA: TGTGCCAGCAGTGATACCGGGACACTGTCAAGCTACACCTTC; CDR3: CASSDTGTLSSYTF
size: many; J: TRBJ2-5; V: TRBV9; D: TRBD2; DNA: TGTGCCAGCAGCACCAACTGGGGGGGGCAAGAGACCCAGTACTTC; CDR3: CASSTNWGGQETQYF
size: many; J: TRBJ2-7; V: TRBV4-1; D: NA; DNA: TGCGCCAGCAGCCAAAGGACACGGGCCTCCTACGAGCAGTACTTC; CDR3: CASSQRTRASYEQYF
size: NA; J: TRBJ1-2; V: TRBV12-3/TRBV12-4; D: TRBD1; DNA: TGTGCCAGCAGTTTAGACAGGGGGCAGGAAGGCTACACCTTC; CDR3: CASSLDRGQEGYTF
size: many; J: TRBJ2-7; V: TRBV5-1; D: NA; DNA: TGCGCCAGCTCCATTGCCGCACCAAGAGGCGAGCAGTACTTC; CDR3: CASSIAAPRGEQYF
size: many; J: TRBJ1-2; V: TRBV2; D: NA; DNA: TGTGCCAGCCGTCAAAACCCTAACTATGGCTACACCTTC; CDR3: CASRQNPNYGYTF
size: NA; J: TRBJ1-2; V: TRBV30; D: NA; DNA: TGTGCCTGGAGTGTGAAAGGGACCGATGGCTACACCTTC; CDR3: CAWSVKGTDGYTF
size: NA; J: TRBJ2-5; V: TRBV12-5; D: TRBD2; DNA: TGTGCTAGTGGTCAGAACCGAGCGGGAGACGAGACCCAGTACTTC; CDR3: CASGQNRAGDETQYF
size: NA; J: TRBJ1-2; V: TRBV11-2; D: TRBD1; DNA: TGTGCCAGCAGCTCACAAAAGTGGGACAGTAACTATGGCTACACCTTC; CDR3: CASSSQKWDSNYGYTF
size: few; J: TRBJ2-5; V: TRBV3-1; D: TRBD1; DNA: TGTGCCAGCAGCCACTCACCCCGACGCATAGGGGGCTCTCAAGAGACCCAGTACTTC; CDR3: CASSHSPRRIGGSQETQYF
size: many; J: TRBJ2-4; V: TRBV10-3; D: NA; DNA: TGTGCCATCAGTGCGGATAGCTTTAACATTAAGTACTTC; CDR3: CAISADSFNIKYF
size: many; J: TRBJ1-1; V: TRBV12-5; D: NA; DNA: TGTGCTAGTGGTTTTTTACTAACGAACACTGAAGCTTTCTTT; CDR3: CASGFLLTNTEAFF
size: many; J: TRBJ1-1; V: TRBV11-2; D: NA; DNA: TGTGCCAGCAGTCGGGGCTTTAACACTGAAGCTTTCTTT; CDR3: CASSRGFNTEAFF
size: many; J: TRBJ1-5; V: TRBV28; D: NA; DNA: TGTGCCAGCAGTTTATCCAGGTTTAGCAATCAGCCCCAGCATTTT; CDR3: CASSLSRFSNQPQHF
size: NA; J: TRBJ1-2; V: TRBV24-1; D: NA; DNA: TGTGCCACCAGTCCCAAGCCGGGACACGATAACTATGGCTACACCTTC; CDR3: CATSPKPGHDNYGYTF
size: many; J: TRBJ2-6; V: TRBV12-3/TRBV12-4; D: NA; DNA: TGTGCCAGCAGTTTAGGACACTCTGGGGCCAACGTCCTGACTTTC; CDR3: CASSLGHSGANVLTF
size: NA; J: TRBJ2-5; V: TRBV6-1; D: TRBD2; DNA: TGTGCCAGCAGTGAAGAAAGCGGGGGGGCCGAGACCCAGTACTTC; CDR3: CASSEESGGAETQYF
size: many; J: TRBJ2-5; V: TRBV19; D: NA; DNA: TGTGCCCGATTCGAGCGAGGGCAAGAGACCCAGTACTTC; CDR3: CARFERGQETQYF
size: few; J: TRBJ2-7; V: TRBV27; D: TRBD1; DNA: TGTGCCAGCAGCAAGGACAGGGTGGCCTACGAGCAGTACTTC; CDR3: CASSKDRVAYEQYF
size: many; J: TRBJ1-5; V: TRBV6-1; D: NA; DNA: TGTGCCAGCAGGTCGCAGGATCAGCCCCAGCATTTT; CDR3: CASRSQDQPQHF
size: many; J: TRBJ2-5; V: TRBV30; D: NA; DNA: TGTGCCTGGAGTGTTAAGTTACAAGAGACCCAGTACTTC; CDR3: CAWSVKLQETQYF
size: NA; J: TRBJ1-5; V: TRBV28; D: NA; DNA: TGTGCCAGCAGTTTATCCACGGCCAATCAGCCCCAGCATTTT; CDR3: CASSLSTANQPQHF
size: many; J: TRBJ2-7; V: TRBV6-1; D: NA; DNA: TGTGCCAGCAGTGAAGAGACAGCCTCCTACGAGCAGTACTTC; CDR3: CASSEETASYEQYF
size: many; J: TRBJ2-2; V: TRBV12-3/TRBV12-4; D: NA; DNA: TGTGCCAGCAACCTTGCTGGGAGGGAGCTGTTTTTT; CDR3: CASNLAGRELFF